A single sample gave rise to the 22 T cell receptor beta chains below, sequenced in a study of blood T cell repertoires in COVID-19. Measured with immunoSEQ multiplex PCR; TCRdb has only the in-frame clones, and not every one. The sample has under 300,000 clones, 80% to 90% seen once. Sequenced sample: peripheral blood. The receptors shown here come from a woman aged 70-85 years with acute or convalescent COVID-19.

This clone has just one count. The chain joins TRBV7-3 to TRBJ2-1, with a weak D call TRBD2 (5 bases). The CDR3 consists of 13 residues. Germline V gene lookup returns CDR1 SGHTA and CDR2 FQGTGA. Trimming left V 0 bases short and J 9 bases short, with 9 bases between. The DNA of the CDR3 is TGTGCCAGCAGCTTAACTCGGGCGGGTGAGCAGTTCTTC. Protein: CASSLTRAGEQFF. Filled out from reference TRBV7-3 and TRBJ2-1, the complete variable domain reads GAGVSQTPSNKVTEKGKYVELRCDPISGHTALYWYRQSLGQGPEFLIYFQGTGAADDSGLPNDRFFAVRPEGSVSTLKIQRTERGDSAVYLCASSLTRAGEQFFGPGTRLTVL.

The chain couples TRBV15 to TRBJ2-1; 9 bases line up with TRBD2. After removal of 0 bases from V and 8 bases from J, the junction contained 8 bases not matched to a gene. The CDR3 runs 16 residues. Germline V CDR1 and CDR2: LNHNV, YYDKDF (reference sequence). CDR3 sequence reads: CATSRDGVAGAHEQFF. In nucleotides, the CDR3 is TGTGCCACCAGCAGAGATGGGGTAGCGGGGGCCCATGAGCAGTTCTTC.

The CDR3 loop reads CASSWKGGPYEQYF. CDR3 DNA: TGTGCCAGCAGCTGGAAGGGAGGGCCTTACGAGCAGTACTTC. This chain links TRBV6-5 with TRBJ2-7; 7 bases are shared with TRBD2. Germline trimming cut 6 bases from V and 4 bases from J; bases unmatched to any gene: 9. Germline CDR1 reads MNHEY; CDR2 reads SVGAGI. This CDR3 contains 14 residues.

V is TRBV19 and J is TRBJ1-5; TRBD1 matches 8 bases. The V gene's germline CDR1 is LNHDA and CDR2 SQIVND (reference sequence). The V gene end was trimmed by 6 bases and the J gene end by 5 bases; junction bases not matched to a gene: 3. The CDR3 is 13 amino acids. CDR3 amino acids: CASRDRADQPQHF. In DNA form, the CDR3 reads TGTGCCAGTAGGGACAGGGCAGATCAGCCCCAGCATTTT.

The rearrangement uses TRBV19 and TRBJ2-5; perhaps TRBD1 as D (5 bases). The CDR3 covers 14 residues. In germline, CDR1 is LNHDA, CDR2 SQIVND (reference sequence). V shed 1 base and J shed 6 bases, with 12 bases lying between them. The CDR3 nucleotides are TGTGCCAGTAGTATAGGGGGCGCAGAAAAGACCCAGTACTTC. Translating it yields CASSIGGAEKTQYF.

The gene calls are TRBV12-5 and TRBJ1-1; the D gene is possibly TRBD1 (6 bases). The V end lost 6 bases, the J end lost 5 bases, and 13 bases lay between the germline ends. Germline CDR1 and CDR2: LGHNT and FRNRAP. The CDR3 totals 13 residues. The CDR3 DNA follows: TGTGCTAGTGGATTCGAGGGGGGGACTGAAGCTTTCTTT. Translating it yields CASGFEGGTEAFF.

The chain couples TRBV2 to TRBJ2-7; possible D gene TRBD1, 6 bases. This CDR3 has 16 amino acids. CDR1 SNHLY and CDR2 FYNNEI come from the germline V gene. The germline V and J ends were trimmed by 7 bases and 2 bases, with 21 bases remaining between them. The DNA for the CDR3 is TGTGCCAGCAAGAGGGGAATAAGGGGGTCCCCCTACGAGCAGTACTTC. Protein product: CASKRGIRGSPYEQYF.

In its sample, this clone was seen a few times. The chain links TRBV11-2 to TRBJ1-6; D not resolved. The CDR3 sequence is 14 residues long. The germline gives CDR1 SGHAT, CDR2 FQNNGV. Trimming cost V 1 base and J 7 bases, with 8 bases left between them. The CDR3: CASSLGQKNSPLHF. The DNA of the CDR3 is TGTGCCAGCAGCTTAGGGCAGAAGAATTCACCCCTCCACTTT.

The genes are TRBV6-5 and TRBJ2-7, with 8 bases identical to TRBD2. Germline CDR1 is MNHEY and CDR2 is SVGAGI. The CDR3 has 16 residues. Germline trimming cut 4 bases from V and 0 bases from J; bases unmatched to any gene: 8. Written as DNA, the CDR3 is TGTGCCAGCAGTTTGGGGCGGGGGGTCAGCTCCTACGAGCAGTACTTC. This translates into CASSLGRGVSSYEQYF.

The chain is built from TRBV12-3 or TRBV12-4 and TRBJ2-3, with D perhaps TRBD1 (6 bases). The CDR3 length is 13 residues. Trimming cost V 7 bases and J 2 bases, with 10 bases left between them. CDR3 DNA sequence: TGTGCCAGCAATCGACAGGCCACAGATACGCAGTATTTT. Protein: CASNRQATDTQYF.

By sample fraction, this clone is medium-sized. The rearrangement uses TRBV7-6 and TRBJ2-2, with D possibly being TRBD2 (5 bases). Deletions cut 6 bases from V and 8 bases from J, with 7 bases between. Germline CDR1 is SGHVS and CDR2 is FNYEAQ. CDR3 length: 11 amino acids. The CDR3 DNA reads TGTGCCAGCAGGGACTCGGGGGAGCTGTTTTTT. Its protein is CASRDSGELFF.

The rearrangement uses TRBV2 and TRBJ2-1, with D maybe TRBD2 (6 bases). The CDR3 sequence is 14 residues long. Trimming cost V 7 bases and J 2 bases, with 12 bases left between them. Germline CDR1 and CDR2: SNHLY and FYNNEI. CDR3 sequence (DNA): TGTGCCAGCACGCGGGGCCGGCCCTACAATGAGCAGTTCTTC. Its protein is CASTRGRPYNEQFF.

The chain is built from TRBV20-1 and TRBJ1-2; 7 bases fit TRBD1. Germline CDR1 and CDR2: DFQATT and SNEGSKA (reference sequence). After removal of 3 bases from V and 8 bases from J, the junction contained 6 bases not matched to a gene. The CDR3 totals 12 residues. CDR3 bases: TGCAGTGCTAGTCACCGGGACAGAGGCTACACCTTC. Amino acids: CSASHRDRGYTF.

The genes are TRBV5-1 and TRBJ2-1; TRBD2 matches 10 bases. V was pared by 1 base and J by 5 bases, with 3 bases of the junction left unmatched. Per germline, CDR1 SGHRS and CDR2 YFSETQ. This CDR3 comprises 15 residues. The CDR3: CASSLRSGGDNEQFF. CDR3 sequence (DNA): TGCGCCAGCAGCTTGAGGAGCGGGGGGGACAATGAGCAGTTCTTC.

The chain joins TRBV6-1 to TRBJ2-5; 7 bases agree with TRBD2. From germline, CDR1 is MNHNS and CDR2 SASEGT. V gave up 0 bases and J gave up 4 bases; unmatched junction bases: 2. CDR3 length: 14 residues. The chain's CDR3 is CASSEAGGRETQYF. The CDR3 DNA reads TGTGCCAGCAGTGAAGCCGGGGGGAGAGAGACCCAGTACTTC.

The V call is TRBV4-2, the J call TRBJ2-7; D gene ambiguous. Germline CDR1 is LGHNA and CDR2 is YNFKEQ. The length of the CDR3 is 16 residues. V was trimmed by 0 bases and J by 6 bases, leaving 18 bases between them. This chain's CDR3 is CASSQDESNSFREQYF. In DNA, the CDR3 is TGTGCCAGCAGCCAAGACGAAAGCAATTCGTTTCGCGAGCAGTACTTC.

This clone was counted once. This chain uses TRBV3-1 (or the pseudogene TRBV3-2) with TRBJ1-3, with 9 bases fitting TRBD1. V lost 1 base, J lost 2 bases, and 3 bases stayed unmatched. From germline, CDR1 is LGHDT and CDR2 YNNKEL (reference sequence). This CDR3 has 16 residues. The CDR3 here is CASSQVRTGAGNTIYF. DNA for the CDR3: TGTGCCAGCAGCCAAGTGAGGACAGGGGCTGGAAACACCATATATTTT.

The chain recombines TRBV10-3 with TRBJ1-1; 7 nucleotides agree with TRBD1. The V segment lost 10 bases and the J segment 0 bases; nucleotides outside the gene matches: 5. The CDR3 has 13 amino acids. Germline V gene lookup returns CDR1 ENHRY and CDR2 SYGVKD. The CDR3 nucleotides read TGTGCCACAAGACAGGGTCTGAACACTGAAGCTTTCTTT. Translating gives CATRQGLNTEAFF.

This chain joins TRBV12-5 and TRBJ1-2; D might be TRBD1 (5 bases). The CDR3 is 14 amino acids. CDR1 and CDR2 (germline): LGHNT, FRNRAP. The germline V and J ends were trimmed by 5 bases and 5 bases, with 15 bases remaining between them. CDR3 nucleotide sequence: TGTGCTAGTGGTCATTTGGGGCGTTCGTATGGCTACACCTTC. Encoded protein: CASGHLGRSYGYTF.

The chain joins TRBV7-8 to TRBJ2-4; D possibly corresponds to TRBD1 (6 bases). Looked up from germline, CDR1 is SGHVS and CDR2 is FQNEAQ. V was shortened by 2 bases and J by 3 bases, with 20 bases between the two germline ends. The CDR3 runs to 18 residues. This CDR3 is CASSLYRVGGVVKNIQYF. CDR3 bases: TGTGCCAGCAGCTTATACAGGGTGGGTGGGGTTGTCAAAAACATTCAGTACTTC.

The CDR3 sequence is CASSLSGHDNEQFF. CDR3 in DNA: TGTGCCAGCAGCTTAAGTGGCCACGACAATGAGCAGTTCTTC. The chain couples TRBV7-3 to TRBJ2-1; D unresolved. CDR1 is SGHTA, CDR2 FQGTGA, per germline. CDR3 length: 14 residues. Trimming took 1 base from V and 5 from J, leaving 9 bases between them.

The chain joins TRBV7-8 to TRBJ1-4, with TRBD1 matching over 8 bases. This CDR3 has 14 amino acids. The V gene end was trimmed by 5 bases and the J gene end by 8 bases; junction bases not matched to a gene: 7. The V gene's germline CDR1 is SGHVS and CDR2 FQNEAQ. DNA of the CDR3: TGTGCCAGCAGCAACGGACAGGGAGGGGAAAAACTGTTTTTT. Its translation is CASSNGQGGEKLFF.